This T cell receptor beta chain was captured by sequencing in a study of control samples from healthy donors and cancer patients. Using immunoSEQ multiplex PCR, the repertoire was profiled, and TCRdb retains in-frame clones only, with some absent. The sample has about 120,000 clones; 88% are singletons. The V and J ends lost 5 bases and 4 bases respectively, with 12 bases between them. Per germline, CDR1 SGHRS and CDR2 YFSETQ. This CDR3 is built from 13 residues. V usage is TRBV5-1 and J usage is TRBJ1-1; D call uncertain. This clonotype was obtained from a middle-aged man in good health. The sample taken for sequencing was blood. The CDR3 loop reads CASRPFLGTEAFF. In DNA form, the CDR3 reads TGCGCCAGCAGGCCCTTTTTGGGCACTGAAGCTTTCTTT.